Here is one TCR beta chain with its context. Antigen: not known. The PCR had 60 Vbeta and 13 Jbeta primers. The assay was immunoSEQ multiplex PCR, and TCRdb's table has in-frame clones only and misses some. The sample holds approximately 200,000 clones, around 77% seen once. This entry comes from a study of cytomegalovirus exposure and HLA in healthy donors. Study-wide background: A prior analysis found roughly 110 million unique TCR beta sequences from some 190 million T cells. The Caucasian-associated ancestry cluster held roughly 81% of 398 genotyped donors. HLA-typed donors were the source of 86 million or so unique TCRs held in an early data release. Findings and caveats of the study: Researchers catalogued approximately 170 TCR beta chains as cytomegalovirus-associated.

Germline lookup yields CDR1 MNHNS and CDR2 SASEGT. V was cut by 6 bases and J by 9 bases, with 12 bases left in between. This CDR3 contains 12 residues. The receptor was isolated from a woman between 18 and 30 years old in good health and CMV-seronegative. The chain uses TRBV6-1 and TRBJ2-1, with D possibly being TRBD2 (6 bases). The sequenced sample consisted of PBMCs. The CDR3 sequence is CASSERRVEQFF. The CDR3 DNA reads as TGTGCCAGCAGCGAGAGGAGGGTTGAGCAGTTCTTC.